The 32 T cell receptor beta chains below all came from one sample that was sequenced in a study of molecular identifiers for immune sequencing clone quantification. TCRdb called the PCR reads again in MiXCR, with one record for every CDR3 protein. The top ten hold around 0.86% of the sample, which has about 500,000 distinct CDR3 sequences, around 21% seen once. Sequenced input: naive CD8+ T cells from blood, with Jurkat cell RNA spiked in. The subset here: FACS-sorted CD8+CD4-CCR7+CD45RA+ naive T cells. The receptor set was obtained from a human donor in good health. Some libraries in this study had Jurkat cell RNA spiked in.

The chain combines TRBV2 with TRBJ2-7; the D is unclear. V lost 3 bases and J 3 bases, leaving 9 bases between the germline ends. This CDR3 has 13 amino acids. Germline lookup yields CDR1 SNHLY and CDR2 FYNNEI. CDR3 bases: TGTGCCAGCAGTGAGAACAGCCTCTACGAGCAGTACTTC. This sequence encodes CASSENSLYEQYF. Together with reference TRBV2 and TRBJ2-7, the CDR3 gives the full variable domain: EPEVTQTPSHQVTQMGQEVILRCVPISNHLYFYWYRQILGQKVEFLVSFYNNEISEKSEIFDDQFSVERPDGSNFTLKIRSTKLEDSAMYFCASSENSLYEQYFGPGTRLTVT.

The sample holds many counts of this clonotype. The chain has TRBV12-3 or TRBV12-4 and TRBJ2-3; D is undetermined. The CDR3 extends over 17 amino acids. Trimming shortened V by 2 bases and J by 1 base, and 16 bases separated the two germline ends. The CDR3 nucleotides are TGTGCCAGCAGTTTACGGCACCTCGGCCTAGGCACAGATACGCAGTATTTT. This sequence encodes CASSLRHLGLGTDTQYF.

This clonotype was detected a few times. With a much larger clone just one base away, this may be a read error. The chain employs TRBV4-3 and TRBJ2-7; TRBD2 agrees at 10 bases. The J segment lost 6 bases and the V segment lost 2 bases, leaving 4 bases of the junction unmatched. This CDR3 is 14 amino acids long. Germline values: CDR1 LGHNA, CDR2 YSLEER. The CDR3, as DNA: TGCGCCAGCAGCCAACAGGGACTAGCGCGCGAGCAGTACTTC. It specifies CASSQQGLAREQYF.

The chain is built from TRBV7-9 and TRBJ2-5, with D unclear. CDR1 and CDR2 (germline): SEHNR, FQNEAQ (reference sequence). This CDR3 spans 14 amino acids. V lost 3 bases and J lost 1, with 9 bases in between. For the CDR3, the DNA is TGTGCCAGCAGCTTCCTTGCGCCCCAAGAGACCCAGTACTTC. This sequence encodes CASSFLAPQETQYF.

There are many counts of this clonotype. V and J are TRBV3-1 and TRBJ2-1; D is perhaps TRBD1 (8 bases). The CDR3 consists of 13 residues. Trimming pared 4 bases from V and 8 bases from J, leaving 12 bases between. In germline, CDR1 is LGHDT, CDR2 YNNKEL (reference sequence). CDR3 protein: CASSPTGGDEQFF. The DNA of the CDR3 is TGTGCCAGCAGCCCCACAGGGGGGGATGAGCAGTTCTTC.

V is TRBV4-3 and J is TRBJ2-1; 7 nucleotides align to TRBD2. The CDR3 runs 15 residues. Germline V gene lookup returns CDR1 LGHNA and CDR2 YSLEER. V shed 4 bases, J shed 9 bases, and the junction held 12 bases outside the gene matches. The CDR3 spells CASSPRSGPLGEQFF. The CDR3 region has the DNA TGCGCCAGCAGCCCACGTAGCGGGCCCCTGGGTGAGCAGTTCTTC.

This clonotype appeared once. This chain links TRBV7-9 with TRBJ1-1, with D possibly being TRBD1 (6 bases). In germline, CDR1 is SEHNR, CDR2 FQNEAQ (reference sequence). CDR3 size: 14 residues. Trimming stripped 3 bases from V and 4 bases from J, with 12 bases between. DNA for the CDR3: TGTGCCAGCAGCTTCCAGGGGCGAGGCACTGAAGCTTTCTTT. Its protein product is CASSFQGRGTEAFF. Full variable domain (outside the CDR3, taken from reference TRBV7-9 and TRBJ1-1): DTGVSQNPRHKITKRGQNVTFRCDPISEHNRLYWYRQTLGQGPEFLTYFQNEAQLEKSRLLSDRFSAERPKGSFSTLEIQRTEQGDSAMYLCASSFQGRGTEAFFGQGTRLTVV.

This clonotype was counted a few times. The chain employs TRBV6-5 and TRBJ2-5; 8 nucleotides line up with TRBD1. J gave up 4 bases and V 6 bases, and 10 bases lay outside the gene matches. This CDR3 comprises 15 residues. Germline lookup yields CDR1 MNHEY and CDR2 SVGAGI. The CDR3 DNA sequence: TGTGCCAGCAGCCCCCAGGACAGGGCGGTAGAGACCCAGTACTTC. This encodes CASSPQDRAVETQYF.

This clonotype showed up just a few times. The chain's CDR3 is CASSIGTSGRSYEQYF. CDR3 in DNA: TGCGCCAGCAGCATCGGGACTAGCGGGCGCTCCTACGAGCAGTACTTC. The chain combines TRBV5-1 with TRBJ2-7, with TRBD2 identical over 12 bases. Germline V gene sequence: CDR1 SGHRS, CDR2 YFSETQ. The CDR3 is 16 residues long. After removal of 4 bases from V and 0 bases from J, the junction contained 5 bases not matched to a gene.

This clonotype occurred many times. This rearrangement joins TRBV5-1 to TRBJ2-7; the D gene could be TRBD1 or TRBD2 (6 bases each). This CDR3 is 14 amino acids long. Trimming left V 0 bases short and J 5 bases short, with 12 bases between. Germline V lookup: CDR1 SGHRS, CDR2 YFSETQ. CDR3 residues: CASSLALGGHEQYF. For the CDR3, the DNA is TGCGCCAGCAGCTTGGCCCTCGGGGGCCACGAGCAGTACTTC.

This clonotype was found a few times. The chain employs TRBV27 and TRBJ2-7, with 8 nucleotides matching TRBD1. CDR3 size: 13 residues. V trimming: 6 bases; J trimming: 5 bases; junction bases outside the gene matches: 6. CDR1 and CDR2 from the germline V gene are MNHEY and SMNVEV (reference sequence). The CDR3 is CASRLTGANEQYF. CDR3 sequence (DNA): TGTGCCAGCAGACTGACAGGGGCGAACGAGCAGTACTTC.

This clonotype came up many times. The CDR3 loop is CASRGQGFYEQYF. DNA for the CDR3: TGTGCCAGCAGGGGACAGGGTTTCTACGAGCAGTACTTC. V is TRBV12-3 or TRBV12-4 and J is TRBJ2-7, with 9 bases identical to TRBD1. The CDR3 loop spans 13 amino acids. With V trimmed by 6 bases and J by 3 bases, 3 bases remained unmatched.

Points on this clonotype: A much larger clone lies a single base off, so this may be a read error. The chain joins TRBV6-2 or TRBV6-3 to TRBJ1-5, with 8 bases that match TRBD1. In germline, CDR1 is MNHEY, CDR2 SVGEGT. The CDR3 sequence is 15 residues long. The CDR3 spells CASCYDRTGQQPQHF. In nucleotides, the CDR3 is TGTGCCAGCTGTTATGACCGGACAGGGCAACAGCCCCAGCATTTT.

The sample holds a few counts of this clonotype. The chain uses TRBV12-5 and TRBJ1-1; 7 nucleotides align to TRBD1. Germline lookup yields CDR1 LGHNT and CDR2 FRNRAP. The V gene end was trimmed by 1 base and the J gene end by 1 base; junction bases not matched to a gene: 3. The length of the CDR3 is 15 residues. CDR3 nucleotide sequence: TGTGCTAGTGGTTTGGAAGGGGGCTGGAACACTGAAGCTTTCTTT. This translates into CASGLEGGWNTEAFF. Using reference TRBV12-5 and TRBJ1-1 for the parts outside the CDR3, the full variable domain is DARVTQTPRHKVTEMGQEVTMRCQPILGHNTVFWYRQTMMQGLELLAYFRNRAPLDDSGMPKDRFSAEMPDATLATLKIQPSEPRDSAVYFCASGLEGGWNTEAFFGQGTRLTVV.

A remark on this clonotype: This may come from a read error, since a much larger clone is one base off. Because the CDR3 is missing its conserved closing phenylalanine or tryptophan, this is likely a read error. This chain's CDR3 is CASSEPGVETQYS. DNA of the CDR3: TGTGCCAGCAGTGAACCAGGGGTAGAGACCCAGTACTCC. This rearrangement joins TRBV6-1 to TRBJ2-5, with a weak D call TRBD1 (6 bases). Deletions cut 2 bases from V and 4 bases from J, with 8 bases between. The CDR3 contains 13 residues. CDR1 and CDR2 (germline): MNHNS, SASEGT.

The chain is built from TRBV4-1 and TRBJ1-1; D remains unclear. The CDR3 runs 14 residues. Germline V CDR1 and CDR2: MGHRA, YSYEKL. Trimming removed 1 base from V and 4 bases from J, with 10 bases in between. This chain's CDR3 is CASSQAKGGTEAFF. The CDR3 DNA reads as TGCGCCAGCAGCCAAGCGAAGGGCGGCACTGAAGCTTTCTTT.

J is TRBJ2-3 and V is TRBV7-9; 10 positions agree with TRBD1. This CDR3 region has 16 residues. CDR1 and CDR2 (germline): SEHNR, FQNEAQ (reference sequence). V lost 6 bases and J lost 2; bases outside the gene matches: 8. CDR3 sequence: CASRATGGASTDTQYF. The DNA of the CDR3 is TGTGCCAGCAGGGCGACAGGGGGCGCGTCCACAGATACGCAGTATTTT.

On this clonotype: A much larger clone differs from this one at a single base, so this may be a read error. The chain's CDR3 is CAWSSTGLQETRYF. The DNA for the CDR3 is TGTGCCTGGAGTTCGACAGGTCTTCAAGAGACCCGGTACTTC. The chain links TRBV30 to TRBJ2-5, with D tentatively TRBD1 (6 bases). The CDR3 runs 14 residues. Germline V gene data show CDR1 as GTSNPN and CDR2 as SVGIG (reference sequence).

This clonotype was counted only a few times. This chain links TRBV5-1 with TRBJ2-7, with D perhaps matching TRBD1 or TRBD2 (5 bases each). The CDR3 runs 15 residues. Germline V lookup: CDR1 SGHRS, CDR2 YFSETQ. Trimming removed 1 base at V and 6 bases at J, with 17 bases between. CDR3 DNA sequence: TGCGCCAGCAGCTTGTTTTTAGGGAGCCAGGGCGAGCAGTACTTC. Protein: CASSLFLGSQGEQYF.

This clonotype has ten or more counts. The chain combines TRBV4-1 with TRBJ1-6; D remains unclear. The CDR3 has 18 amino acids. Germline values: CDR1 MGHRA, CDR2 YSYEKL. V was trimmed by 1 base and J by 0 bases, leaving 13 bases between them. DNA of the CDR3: TGCGCCAGCAGCCAAGCCGCTCCGGGCTCCTCCTATAATTCACCCCTCCACTTT. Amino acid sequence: CASSQAAPGSSYNSPLHF.

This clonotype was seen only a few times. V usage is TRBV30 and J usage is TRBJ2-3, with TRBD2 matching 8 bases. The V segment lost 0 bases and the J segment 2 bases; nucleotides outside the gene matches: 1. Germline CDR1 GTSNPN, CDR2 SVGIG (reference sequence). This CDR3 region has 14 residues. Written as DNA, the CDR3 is TGTGCCTGGAGTGTAGCGGGGGCCACAGATACGCAGTATTTT. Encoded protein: CAWSVAGATDTQYF.

CDR3 DNA: TGTGCCAGCAGTGTTGAAGGGACCTACGAGCAGTACTTC. Translated, it gives CASSVEGTYEQYF. The chain couples TRBV2 to TRBJ2-7; D ambiguous. The CDR3 runs 13 residues. Germline CDR1 is SNHLY and CDR2 is FYNNEI. V lost 4 bases to trimming and J lost 2 bases, with 9 bases between them.

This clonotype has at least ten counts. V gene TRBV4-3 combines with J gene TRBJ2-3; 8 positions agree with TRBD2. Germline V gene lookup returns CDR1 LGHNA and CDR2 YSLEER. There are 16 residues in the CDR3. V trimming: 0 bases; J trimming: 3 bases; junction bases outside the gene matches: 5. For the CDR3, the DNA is TGCGCCAGCAGCCAAGATACAGCGGGGGCTACAGATACGCAGTATTTT. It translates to CASSQDTAGATDTQYF.

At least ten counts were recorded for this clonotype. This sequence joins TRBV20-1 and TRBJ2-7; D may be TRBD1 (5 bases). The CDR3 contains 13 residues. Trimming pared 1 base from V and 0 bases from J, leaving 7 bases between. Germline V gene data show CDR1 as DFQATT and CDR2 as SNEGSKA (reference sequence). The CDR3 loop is CSARGQLSYEQYF. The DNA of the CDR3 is TGCAGTGCTAGAGGACAGCTCTCCTACGAGCAGTACTTC.

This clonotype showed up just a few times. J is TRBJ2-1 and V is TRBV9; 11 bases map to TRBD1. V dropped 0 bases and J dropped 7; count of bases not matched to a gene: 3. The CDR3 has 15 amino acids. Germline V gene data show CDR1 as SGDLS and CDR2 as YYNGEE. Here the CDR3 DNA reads TGTGCCAGCAGCGTAGGGACAGGGGGCGGGAATGAGCAGTTCTTC. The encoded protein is CASSVGTGGGNEQFF.

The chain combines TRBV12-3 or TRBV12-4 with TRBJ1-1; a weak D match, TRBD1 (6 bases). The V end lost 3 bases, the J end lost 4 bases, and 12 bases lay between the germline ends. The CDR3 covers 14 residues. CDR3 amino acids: CASSFPGVFTEAFF. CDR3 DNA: TGTGCCAGCAGTTTCCCAGGGGTTTTCACTGAAGCTTTCTTT.

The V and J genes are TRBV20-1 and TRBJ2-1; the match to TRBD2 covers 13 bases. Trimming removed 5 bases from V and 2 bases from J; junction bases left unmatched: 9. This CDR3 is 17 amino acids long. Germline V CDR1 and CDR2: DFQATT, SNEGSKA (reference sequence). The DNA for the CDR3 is TGCAGTGCTTCCGGGACTAGCGGGATTGTCCCCTACAATGAGCAGTTCTTC. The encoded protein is CSASGTSGIVPYNEQFF.

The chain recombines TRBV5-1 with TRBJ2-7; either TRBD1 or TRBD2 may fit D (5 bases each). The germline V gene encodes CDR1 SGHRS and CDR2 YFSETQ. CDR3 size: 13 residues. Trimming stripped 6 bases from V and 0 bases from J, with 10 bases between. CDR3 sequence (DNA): TGCGCCAGCATGGGGACCATCTCCTACGAGCAGTACTTC. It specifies CASMGTISYEQYF.

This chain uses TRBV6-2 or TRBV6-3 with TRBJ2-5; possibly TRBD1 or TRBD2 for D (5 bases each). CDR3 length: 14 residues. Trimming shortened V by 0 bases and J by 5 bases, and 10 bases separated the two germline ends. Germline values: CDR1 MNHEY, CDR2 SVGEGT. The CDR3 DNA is TGTGCCAGCAGTTACTCGAGGGGATCGGAGACCCAGTACTTC. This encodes CASSYSRGSETQYF.

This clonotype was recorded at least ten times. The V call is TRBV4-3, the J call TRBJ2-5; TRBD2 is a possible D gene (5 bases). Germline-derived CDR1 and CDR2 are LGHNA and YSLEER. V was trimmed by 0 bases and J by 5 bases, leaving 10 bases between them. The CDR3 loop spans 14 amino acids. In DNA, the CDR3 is TGCGCCAGCAGCCAAGATCGGGGAATGGAGACCCAGTACTTC. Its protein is CASSQDRGMETQYF.

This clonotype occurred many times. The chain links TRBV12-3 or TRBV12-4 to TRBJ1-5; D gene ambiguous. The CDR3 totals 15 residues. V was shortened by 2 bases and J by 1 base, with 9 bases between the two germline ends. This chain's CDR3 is CASSLTDWSNQPQHF. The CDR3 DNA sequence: TGTGCCAGCAGTTTAACTGATTGGAGCAATCAGCCCCAGCATTTT.

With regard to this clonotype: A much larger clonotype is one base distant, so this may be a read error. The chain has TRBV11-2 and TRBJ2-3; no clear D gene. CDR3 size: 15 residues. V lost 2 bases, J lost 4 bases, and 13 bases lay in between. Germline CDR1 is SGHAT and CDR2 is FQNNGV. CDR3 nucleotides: TGTGCCAGCAGCTTACTTCGGGCAGGTCCAGATACGCAGTATTTT. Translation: CASSLLRAGPDTQYF.